The T cell receptor (beta chain) described here comes from a study of blood T cells in healthy people across ages. With regard to this clonotype: A clone one base away is much larger, so this may be a read error.

A second PCR of about 7 to 12 cycles used a sample-barcoded 5' primer and a J-beta primer mix. TCRdb passed the 5' RACE reads through MiXCR, listing each CDR3 protein once. This sample yields about 800,000 distinct CDR3 sequences, of which 55% to 75% are seen a single time; approximately 23% belongs to the top ten. The CDR3 loop spans 14 amino acids. Trimming shortened V by 6 bases and J by 1 base, and 11 bases separated the two germline ends. Germline V gene lookup returns CDR1 MDHEN and CDR2 SYDVKM. The TCR sequence derives from a man in his thirties or forties in good health. The source material was blood. The J gene is TRBJ2-3, the V gene TRBV28, with a possible D match to TRBD2 (6 bases). Here the CDR3 DNA reads TGTGCCAGCAGAACCGGGAGCGGCACAGATACGCAGTATTTT. Its protein is CASRTGSGTDTQYF.